This T cell receptor (beta chain) was recorded in a study of blood T cell repertoires in COVID-19. As for the study in general: Spain, Italy and the United States supplied samples that represented acute and convalescent COVID-19. PBMCs, B-cell-depleted T cells, or T cells were the source of the cDNA or gDNA that made up the material.

CDR3 length: 15 amino acids. Germline CDR1 is MNHEY and CDR2 is SVGAGI. V was pared by 7 bases and J by 1 base, with 7 bases of the junction left unmatched. This table comes from immunoSEQ multiplex PCR, and its TCRdb copy is limited to in-frame clones, with some not included. This table holds under 250,000 clones, about 89% found once. The sample comprised peripheral blood. This receptor was identified in a woman aged 60-75 years who had recovered from COVID-19. The chain combines TRBV6-5 with TRBJ2-1; 7 nucleotides agree with TRBD1. This CDR3 reads CASIPPGGSYNEQFF. The CDR3 DNA follows: TGTGCCAGCATTCCTCCAGGGGGTTCCTACAATGAGCAGTTCTTC.